The rows below give T cell receptor beta chains drawn from one sample of a study of blood T cell repertoires in COVID-19. Repertoires were generated with immunoSEQ multiplex PCR, while TCRdb's copy carries only in-frame clones and drops some. The data show hundreds of thousands of clones, with about 85% seen just once and around 18% held by the top ten. Input material: peripheral blood. These receptor sequences come from a woman older than 75 with active or convalescent COVID-19. The CDR3 runs from the conserved cysteine through the conserved F or W. A D gene is named only where the DNA matches it firmly. Size is omitted from some rows. Given values are once, few, many or a class for expanded clones.

>16|TRBV14|-|-|TRBJ2-7
CASSQGQGTLVYEQYF
TGTGCCAGCAGCCAAGGTCAGGGGACCCTGGTCTACGAGCAGTACTTC
>16|TRBV2|-|-|TRBJ1-3
CASSEERIKTGNTIYF
TGTGCCAGCAGTGAAGAGCGGATCAAGACTGGAAACACCATATATTTT
>15|TRBV18|-|TRBD1|TRBJ2-4
CASSPPGQSIHIQYF
TGTGCCAGCTCACCACCGGGACAGTCTATACACATTCAGTACTTC
>15|TRBV11-2|-|TRBD1|TRBJ2-2
CASSLVQGGTGELFF
TGTGCCAGCAGCTTAGTACAGGGGGGCACCGGGGAGCTGTTTTTT
>15|TRBV7-3|-|TRBD1|TRBJ1-6
CASSLTTGENSPLHF
TGTGCCAGCAGCTTAACTACAGGGGAGAATTCACCCCTCCACTTT
>15|TRBV18|-|TRBD1|TRBJ1-1
CASSLGTGRDTEAFF
TGTGCCAGCTCACTCGGGACAGGGAGAGACACTGAAGCTTTCTTT
>13|TRBV7-2|-|-|TRBJ1-1
CASRKAGQAEAFF
TGTGCCAGCAGAAAGGCGGGGCAGGCTGAAGCTTTCTTT
>13|TRBV4-3|-|-|TRBJ2-7
CASSSRVYYEQYF
TGCGCCAGCAGCTCTAGAGTTTACTACGAGCAGTACTTC
>17|TRBV4-2|-|-|TRBJ2-3
CASSQEGASASTDTQYF
TGTGCCAGCAGCCAAGAAGGGGCGAGCGCCTCAACAGATACGCAGTATTTT
>14|TRBV19|few|-|TRBJ1-2
CASSPPRGRYGYTF
TGTGCCAGTAGTCCACCGCGTGGGAGGTATGGCTACACCTTC
>15|TRBV7-9|-|TRBD1|TRBJ2-1
CASSNRGLFGNEQFF
TGTGCCAGCAGCAACAGGGGGCTTTTTGGCAATGAGCAGTTCTTC
>14|TRBV7-2|-|TRBD2|TRBJ2-2
CASSRDYNTGELFF
TGTGCCAGCAGCCGGGACTATAACACCGGGGAGCTGTTTTTT
>15|TRBV9|-|TRBD1|TRBJ2-5
CASSPRTGVGETQYF
TGTGCCAGCAGCCCAAGGACAGGGGTGGGGGAGACCCAGTACTTC
>15|TRBV28|few|-|TRBJ1-1
CASSPGGGRGTEAFF
TGTGCCAGCAGCCCCGGGGGCGGGAGGGGCACTGAAGCTTTCTTT
>16|TRBV7-9|-|TRBD2|TRBJ2-2
CASSLVGGSITGELFF
TGTGCCAGCAGCTTAGTCGGCGGGAGCATCACCGGGGAGCTGTTTTTT
>15|TRBV6-5|once|-|TRBJ2-7
CASSYSGLGAREQYF
TGTGCCAGCAGTTACTCGGGGCTAGGAGCGCGGGAGCAGTACTTC
>15|TRBV29-1|once|TRBD1|TRBJ1-1
CSVDALDRGGTEAFF
TGCAGCGTTGATGCATTGGACAGGGGAGGTACTGAAGCTTTCTTT